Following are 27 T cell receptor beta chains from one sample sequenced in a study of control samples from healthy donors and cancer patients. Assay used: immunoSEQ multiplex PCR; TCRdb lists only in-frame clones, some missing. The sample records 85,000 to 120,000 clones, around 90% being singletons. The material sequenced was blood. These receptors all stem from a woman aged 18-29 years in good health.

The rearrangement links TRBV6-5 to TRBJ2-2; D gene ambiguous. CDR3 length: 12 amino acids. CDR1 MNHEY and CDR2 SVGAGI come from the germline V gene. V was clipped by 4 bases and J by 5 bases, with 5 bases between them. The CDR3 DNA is TGTGCCAGCAGTTTAGTGACCGGGGAGCTGTTTTTT. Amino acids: CASSLVTGELFF.

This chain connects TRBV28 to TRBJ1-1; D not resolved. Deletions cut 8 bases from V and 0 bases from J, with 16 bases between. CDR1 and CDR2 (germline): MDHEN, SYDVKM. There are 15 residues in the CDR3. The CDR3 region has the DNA TGTGCCAGCCGCCGACGGCCGATTATGAACACTGAAGCTTTCTTT. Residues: CASRRRPIMNTEAFF. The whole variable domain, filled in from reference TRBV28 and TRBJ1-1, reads DVKVTQSSRYLVKRTGEKVFLECVQDMDHENMFWYRQDPGLGLRLIYFSYDVKMKEKGDIPEGYSVSREKKERFSLILESASTNQTSMYLCASRRRPIMNTEAFFGQGTRLTVV.

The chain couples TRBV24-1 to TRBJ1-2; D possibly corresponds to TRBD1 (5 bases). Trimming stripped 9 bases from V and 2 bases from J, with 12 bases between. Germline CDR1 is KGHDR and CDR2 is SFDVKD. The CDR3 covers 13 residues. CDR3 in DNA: TGTGCCACCTCTAGGGGTAACAACTATGGCTACACCTTC. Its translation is CATSRGNNYGYTF.

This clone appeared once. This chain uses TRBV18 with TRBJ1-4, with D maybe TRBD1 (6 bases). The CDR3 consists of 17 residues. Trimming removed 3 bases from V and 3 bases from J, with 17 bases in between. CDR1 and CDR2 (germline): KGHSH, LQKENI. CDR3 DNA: TGTGCCAGCTCACCGTTCTCCTTAAGACAGGCTAATGAAAAACTGTTTTTT. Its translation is CASSPFSLRQANEKLFF.

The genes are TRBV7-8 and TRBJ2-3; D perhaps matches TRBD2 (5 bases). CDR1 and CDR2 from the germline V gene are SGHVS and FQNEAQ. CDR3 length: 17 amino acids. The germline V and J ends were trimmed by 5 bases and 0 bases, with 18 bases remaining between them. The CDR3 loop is CASSEGSGRYSTDTQYF. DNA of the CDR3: TGTGCCAGCAGCGAGGGCAGTGGGCGTTACAGCACAGATACGCAGTATTTT. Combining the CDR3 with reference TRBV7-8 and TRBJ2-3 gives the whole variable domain GAGVSQSPRYKVAKRGQDVALRCDPISGHVSLFWYQQALGQGPEFLTYFQNEAQLDKSGLPSDRFFAERPEGSVSTLKIQRTQQEDSAVYLCASSEGSGRYSTDTQYFGPGTRLTVL.

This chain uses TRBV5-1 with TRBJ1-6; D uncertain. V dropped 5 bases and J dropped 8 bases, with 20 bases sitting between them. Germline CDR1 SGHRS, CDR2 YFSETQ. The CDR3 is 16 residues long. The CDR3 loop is CASSPGLSLRDSPLHF. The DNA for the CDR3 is TGCGCCAGCAGTCCGGGTCTCAGCCTAAGGGATTCACCCCTCCACTTT.

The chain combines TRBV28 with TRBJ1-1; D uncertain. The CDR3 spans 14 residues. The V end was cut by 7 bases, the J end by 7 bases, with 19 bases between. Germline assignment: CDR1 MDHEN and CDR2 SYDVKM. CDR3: CASTQPPEKNEAFF. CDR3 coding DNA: TGTGCCAGCACCCAACCCCCAGAAAAAAATGAAGCTTTCTTT.

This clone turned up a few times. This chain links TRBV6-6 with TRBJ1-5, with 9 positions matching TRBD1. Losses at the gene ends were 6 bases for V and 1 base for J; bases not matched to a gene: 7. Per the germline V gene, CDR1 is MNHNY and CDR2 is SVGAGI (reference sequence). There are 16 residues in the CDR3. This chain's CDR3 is CASSPQGASSNQPQHF. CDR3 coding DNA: TGTGCCAGCAGCCCACAGGGGGCCTCCAGCAATCAGCCCCAGCATTTT.

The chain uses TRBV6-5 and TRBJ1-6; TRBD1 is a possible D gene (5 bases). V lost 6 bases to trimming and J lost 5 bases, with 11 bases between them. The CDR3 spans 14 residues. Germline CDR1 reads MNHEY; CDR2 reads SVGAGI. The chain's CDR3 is CASSLGTDNSPLHF. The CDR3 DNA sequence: TGTGCCAGCAGCCTCGGGACGGATAATTCACCCCTCCACTTT.

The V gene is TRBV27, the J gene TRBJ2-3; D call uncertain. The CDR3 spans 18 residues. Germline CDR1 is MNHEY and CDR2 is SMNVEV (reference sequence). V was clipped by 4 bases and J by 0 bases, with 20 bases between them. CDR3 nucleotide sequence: TGTGCCAGCAGTTCTTCTCCCGGACCAGTGACTAGCACAGATACGCAGTATTTT. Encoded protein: CASSSSPGPVTSTDTQYF.

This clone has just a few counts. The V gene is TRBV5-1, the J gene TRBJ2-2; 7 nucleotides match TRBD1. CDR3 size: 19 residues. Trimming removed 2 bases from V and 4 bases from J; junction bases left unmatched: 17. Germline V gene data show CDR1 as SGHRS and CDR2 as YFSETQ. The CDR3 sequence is CASSFLKGTGQRFTGELFF. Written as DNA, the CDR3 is TGCGCCAGCAGCTTTTTAAAGGGGACGGGACAGAGATTCACCGGGGAGCTGTTTTTT.

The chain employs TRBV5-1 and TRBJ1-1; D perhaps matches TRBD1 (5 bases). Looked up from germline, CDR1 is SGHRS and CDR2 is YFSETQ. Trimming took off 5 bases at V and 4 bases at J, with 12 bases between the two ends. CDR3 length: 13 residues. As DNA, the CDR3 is TGCGCCAGCAGTCTCTCAGGGTTCACTGAAGCTTTCTTT. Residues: CASSLSGFTEAFF. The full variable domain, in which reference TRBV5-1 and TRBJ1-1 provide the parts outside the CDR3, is KAGVTQTPRYLIKTRGQQVTLSCSPISGHRSVSWYQQTPGQGLQFLFEYFSETQRNKGNFPGRFSGRQFSNSRSEMNVSTLELGDSALYLCASSLSGFTEAFFGQGTRLTVV.

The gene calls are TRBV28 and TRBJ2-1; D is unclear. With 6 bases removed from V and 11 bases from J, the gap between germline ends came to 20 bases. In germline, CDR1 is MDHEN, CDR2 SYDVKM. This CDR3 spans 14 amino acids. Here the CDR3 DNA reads TGTGCCAGCAGCTCTATAGACCTTGGCGGCAAGCAGTTCTTC. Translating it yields CASSSIDLGGKQFF.

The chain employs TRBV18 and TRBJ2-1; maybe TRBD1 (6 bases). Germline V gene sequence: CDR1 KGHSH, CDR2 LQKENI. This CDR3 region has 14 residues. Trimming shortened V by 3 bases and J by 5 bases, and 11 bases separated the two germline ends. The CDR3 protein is CASSPGTPDNEQFF. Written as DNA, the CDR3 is TGTGCCAGCTCACCGGGGACACCAGACAATGAGCAGTTCTTC.

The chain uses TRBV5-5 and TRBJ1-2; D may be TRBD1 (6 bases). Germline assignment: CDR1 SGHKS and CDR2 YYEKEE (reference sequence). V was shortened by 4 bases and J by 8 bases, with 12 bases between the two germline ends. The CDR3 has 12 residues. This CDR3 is CASSTGAGGYTF. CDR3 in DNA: TGTGCCAGCAGCACGGGGGCGGGAGGCTACACCTTC. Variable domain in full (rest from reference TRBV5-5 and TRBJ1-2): DAGVTQSPTHLIKTRGQQVTLRCSPISGHKSVSWYQQVLGQGPQFIFQYYEKEERGRGNFPDRFSARQFPNYSSELNVNALLLGDSALYLCASSTGAGGYTFGSGTRLTVV.

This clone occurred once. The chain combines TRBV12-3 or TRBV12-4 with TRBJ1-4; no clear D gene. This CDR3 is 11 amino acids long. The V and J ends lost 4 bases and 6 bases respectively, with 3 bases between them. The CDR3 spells CASSSYEKLFF. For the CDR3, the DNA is TGTGCCAGCAGTTCCTATGAAAAACTGTTTTTT.

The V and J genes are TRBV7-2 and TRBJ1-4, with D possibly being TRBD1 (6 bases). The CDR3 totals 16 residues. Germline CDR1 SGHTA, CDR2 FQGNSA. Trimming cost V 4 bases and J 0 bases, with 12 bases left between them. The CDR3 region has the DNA TGTGCCAGCAGCTCGGGACAACTGTCAACTAATGAAAAACTGTTTTTT. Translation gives CASSSGQLSTNEKLFF.

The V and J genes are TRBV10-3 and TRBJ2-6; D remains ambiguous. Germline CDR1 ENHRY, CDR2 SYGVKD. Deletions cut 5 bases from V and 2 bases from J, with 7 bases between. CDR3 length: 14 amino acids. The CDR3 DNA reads TGTGCCATCAGTCCGGGTCCTGGGGCCAACGTCCTGACTTTC. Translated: CAISPGPGANVLTF.

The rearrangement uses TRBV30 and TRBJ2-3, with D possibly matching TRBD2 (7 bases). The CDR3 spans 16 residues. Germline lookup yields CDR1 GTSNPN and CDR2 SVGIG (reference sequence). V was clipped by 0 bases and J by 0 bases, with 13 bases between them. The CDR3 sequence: CAWSVGGGSSTDTQYF. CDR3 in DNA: TGTGCCTGGAGTGTAGGGGGGGGGTCTAGCACAGATACGCAGTATTTT.

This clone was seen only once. CDR3 sequence reads: CATSRETGGYGYTF. The CDR3 nucleotides are TGTGCCACCAGCAGAGAAACAGGGGGCTATGGCTACACCTTC. The rearrangement joins TRBV15 to TRBJ1-2, with 8 positions matching TRBD1. Germline V gene sequence: CDR1 LNHNV, CDR2 YYDKDF (reference sequence). V dropped 0 bases and J dropped 4; count of bases not matched to a gene: 1. This CDR3 is built from 14 residues.

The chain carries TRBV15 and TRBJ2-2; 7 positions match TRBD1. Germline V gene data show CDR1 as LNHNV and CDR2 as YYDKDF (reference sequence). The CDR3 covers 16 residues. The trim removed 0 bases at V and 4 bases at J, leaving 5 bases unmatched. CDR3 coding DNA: TGTGCCACCAGCAGAGATGTACAGGGGTCCACCGGGGAGCTGTTTTTT. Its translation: CATSRDVQGSTGELFF.

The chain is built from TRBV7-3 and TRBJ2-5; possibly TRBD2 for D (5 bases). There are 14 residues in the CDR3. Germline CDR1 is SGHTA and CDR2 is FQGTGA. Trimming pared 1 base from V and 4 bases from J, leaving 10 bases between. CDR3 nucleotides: TGTGCCAGCAGCTTAAGGCCTGGGAGAGAGACCCAGTACTTC. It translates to CASSLRPGRETQYF.

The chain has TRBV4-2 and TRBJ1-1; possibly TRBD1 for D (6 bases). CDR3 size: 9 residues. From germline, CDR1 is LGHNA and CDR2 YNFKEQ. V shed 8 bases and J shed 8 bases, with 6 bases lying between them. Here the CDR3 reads CASQGEAFF. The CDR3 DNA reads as TGTGCCAGCCAGGGGGAAGCTTTCTTT.

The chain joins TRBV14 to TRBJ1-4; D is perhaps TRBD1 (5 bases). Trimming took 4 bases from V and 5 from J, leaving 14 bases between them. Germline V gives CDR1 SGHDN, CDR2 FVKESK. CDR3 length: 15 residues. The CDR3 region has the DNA TGTGCCAGCAGCCGCAAGGCGACAGTCAATGAAAAACTGTTTTTT. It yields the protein CASSRKATVNEKLFF.

CDR3 bases: TGTGCCAGCAGCTACGCGGGAGGGGTAGAAGCTTTCTTT. Its translation: CASSYAGGVEAFF. The chain recombines TRBV7-8 with TRBJ1-1; possibly TRBD1 for D (5 bases). This CDR3 is 13 amino acids long. CDR1 and CDR2 (germline): SGHVS, FQNEAQ. V was shortened by 4 bases and J by 8 bases, with 14 bases between the two germline ends.

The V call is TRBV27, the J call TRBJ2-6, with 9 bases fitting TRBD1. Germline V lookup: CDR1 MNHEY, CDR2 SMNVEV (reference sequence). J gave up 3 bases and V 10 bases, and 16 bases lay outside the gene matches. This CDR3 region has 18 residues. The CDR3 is CATADSGTGLGGANVLTF. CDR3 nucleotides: TGTGCCACCGCCGACTCCGGGACAGGGTTAGGTGGGGCCAACGTCCTGACTTTC.

The CDR3 is CASSNHRGGPYNEQFF. CDR3 coding DNA: TGCGCCAGCAGCAACCATCGCGGGGGGCCTTACAATGAGCAGTTCTTC. The V call is TRBV5-1, the J call TRBJ2-1; 8 nucleotides match TRBD2. With 4 bases clipped from V and 4 bases from J, the junction kept 10 bases outside the gene matches. The CDR3 loop spans 16 amino acids. CDR1 SGHRS and CDR2 YFSETQ come from the germline V gene.